The present entry profiles one T cell receptor (beta chain) with its context. What it binds is unknown. Combining a sample-barcoded 5' primer with a J-beta primer mix, a second PCR ran for about 7 to 12 cycles. Sequencing recovered at least 2.5 million CDR3-containing paired-end reads from each sample. TCRdb re-analysed the 5' RACE reads in MiXCR, keeping a single row per CDR3 protein. There are fewer than 1,000,000 distinct CDR3 sequences in the sample; 46% occur only once, and 15% to 20% lies in the top ten. With V trimmed by 0 bases and J by 10 bases, 6 bases remained unmatched. Germline CDR1 reads SGHRS; CDR2 reads YFSETQ. The CDR3 spans 14 residues. The source of the sample is a study of blood T cells in healthy people across ages. General observations from the study: Donors of long life had a larger count of naive CD4+ cells and greater diversity than aged donors. Age showed a roughly linear inverse relationship with TCR beta diversity per million T cells.

V gene TRBV5-1 combines with J gene TRBJ2-1; 8 nucleotides align to TRBD1. The TCR was taken from an elderly man in good health. The sequencing sample was made of blood. The CDR3 DNA sequence: TGCGCCAGCAGCTTGGGGGCAGGGGGCGGCGAGCAGTTCTTC. It encodes CASSLGAGGGEQFF.